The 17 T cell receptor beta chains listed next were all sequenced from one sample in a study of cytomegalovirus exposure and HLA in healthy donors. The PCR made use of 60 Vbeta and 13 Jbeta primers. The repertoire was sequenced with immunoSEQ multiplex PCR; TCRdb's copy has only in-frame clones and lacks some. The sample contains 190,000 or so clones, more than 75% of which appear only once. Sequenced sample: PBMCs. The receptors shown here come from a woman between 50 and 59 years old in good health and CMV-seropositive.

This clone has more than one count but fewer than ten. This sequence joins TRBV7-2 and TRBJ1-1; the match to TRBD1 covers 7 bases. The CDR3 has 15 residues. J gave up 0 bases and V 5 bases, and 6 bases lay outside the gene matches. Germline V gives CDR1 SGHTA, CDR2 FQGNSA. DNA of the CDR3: TGTGCCAGCAGCGCGTCGGGACAGCTGAACACTGAAGCTTTCTTT. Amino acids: CASSASGQLNTEAFF.

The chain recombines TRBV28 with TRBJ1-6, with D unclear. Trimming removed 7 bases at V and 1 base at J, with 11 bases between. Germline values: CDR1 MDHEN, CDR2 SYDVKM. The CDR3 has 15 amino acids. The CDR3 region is CASIPGASYNSPLHF. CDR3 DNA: TGTGCCAGCATACCCGGAGCGTCCTATAATTCACCCCTCCACTTT.

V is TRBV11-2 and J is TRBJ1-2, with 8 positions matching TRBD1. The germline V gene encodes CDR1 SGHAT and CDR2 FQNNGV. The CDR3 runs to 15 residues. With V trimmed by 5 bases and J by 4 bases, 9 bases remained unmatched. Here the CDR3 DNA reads TGTGCCAGCAGCCGGGACAGGACTCTTTCCTATGGCTACACCTTC. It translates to CASSRDRTLSYGYTF.

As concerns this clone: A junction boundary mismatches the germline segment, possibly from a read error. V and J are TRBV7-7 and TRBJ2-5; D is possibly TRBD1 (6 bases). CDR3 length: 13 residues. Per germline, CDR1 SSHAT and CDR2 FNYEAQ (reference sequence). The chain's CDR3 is CASSLSRGETQYF. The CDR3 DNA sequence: TGTGCTAGCAGCTTATCCAGGGGTGAGACCCAGTACTTC.

CDR3 sequence: CASSQGGDSRDRQPQHF. DNA for the CDR3: TGCGCCAGCAGCCAAGGGGGGGACAGCAGGGATCGACAGCCCCAGCATTTT. The chain employs TRBV4-1 and TRBJ1-5; TRBD1 matches at 7 bases. This CDR3 comprises 17 residues. J was trimmed by 7 bases and V by 1 base; bases with no gene match: 13. Germline-derived CDR1 and CDR2 are MGHRA and YSYEKL.

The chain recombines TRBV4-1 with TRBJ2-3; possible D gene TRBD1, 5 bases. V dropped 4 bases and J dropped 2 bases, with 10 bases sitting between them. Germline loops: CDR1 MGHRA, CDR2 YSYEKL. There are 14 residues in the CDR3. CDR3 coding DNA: TGCGCCAGCAGCCTAGGGGTCCCCACAGATACGCAGTATTTT. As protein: CASSLGVPTDTQYF.

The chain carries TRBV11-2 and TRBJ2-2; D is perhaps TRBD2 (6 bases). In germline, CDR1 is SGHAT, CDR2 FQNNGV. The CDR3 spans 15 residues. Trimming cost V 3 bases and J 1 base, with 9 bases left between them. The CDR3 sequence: CASSFSGENTGELFF. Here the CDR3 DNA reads TGTGCCAGCAGCTTTTCGGGGGAGAACACCGGGGAGCTGTTTTTT.

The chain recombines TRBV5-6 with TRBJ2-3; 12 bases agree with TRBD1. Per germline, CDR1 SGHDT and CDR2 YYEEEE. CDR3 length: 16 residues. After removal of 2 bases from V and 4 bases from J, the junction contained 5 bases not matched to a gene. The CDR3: CASSFPGTGGADTQYF. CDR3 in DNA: TGTGCCAGCAGCTTTCCTGGGACAGGGGGCGCAGATACGCAGTATTTT.

The CDR3 reads CASTVGEGNGNYEQYF. CDR3 coding DNA: TGTGCCAGCACGGTAGGGGAGGGGAACGGAAACTACGAGCAGTACTTC. The chain combines TRBV9 with TRBJ2-5; TRBD2 matches 7 bases. The DNA end favors TRBJ2-7, so the J call may be wrong. CDR1 is SGDLS and CDR2 is YYNGEE in the germline V gene. The CDR3 has 16 residues.

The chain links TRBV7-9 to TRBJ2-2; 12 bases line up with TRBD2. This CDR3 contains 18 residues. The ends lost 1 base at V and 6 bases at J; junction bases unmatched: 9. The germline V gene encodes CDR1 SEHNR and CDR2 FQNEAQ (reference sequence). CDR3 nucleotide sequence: TGTGCCAGCAGCTTAGTGTCTAGCGGGGGGGGGAGGGCCGGGGAGCTGTTTTTT. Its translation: CASSLVSSGGGRAGELFF.

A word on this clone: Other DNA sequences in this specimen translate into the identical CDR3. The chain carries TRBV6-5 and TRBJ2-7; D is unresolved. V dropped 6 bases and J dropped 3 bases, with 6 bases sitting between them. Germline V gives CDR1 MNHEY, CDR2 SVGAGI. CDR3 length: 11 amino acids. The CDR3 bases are TGTGCCAGCAGGCGAGGCTACGAGCAGTACTTC. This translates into CASRRGYEQYF.

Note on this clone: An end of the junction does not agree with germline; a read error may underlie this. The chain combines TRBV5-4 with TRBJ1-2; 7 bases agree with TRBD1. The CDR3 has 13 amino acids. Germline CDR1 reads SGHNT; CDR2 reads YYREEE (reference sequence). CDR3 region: CASSFTGEDGYAF. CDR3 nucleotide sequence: TGTGCCAGCAGCTTTACAGGGGAGGATGGCTACGCCTTC.

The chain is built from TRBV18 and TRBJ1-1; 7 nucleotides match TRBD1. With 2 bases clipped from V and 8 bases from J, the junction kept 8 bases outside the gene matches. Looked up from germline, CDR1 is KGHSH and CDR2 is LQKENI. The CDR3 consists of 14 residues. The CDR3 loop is CASSPKIAGGEAFF. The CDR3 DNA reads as TGTGCCAGCTCACCAAAGATAGCAGGGGGAGAAGCTTTCTTT.

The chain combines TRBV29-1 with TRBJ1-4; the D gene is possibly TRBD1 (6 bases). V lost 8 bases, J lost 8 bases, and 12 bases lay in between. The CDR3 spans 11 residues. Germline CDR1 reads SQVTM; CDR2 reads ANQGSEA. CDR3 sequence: CSPDRNEKLFF. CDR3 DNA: TGCAGCCCAGACAGGAACGAAAAACTGTTTTTT.

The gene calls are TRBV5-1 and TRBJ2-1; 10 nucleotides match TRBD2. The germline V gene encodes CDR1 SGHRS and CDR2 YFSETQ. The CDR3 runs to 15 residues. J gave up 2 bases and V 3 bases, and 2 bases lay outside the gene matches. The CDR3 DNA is TGCGCCAGCAGCTCCGGGACTAGCGCCTACAATGAGCAGTTCTTC. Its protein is CASSSGTSAYNEQFF.

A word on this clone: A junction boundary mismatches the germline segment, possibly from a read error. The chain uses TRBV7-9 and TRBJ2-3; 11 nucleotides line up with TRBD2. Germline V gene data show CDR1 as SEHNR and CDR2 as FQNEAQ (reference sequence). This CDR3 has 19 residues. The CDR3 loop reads CSSSLSLAGGLQGTDTQYF. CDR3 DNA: TGTTCCAGCAGCCTATCCTTAGCGGGAGGGCTCCAGGGGACAGATACGCAGTATTTT.

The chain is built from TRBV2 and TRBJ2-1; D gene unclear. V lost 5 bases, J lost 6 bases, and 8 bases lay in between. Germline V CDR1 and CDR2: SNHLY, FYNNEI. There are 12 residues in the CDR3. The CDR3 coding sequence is TGTGCCAGCAGTCAGGTCAGCAATGAGCAGTTCTTC. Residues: CASSQVSNEQFF. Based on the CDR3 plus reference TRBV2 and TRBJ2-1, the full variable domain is EPEVTQTPSHQVTQMGQEVILRCVPISNHLYFYWYRQILGQKVEFLVSFYNNEISEKSEIFDDQFSVERPDGSNFTLKIRSTKLEDSAMYFCASSQVSNEQFFGPGTRLTVL.